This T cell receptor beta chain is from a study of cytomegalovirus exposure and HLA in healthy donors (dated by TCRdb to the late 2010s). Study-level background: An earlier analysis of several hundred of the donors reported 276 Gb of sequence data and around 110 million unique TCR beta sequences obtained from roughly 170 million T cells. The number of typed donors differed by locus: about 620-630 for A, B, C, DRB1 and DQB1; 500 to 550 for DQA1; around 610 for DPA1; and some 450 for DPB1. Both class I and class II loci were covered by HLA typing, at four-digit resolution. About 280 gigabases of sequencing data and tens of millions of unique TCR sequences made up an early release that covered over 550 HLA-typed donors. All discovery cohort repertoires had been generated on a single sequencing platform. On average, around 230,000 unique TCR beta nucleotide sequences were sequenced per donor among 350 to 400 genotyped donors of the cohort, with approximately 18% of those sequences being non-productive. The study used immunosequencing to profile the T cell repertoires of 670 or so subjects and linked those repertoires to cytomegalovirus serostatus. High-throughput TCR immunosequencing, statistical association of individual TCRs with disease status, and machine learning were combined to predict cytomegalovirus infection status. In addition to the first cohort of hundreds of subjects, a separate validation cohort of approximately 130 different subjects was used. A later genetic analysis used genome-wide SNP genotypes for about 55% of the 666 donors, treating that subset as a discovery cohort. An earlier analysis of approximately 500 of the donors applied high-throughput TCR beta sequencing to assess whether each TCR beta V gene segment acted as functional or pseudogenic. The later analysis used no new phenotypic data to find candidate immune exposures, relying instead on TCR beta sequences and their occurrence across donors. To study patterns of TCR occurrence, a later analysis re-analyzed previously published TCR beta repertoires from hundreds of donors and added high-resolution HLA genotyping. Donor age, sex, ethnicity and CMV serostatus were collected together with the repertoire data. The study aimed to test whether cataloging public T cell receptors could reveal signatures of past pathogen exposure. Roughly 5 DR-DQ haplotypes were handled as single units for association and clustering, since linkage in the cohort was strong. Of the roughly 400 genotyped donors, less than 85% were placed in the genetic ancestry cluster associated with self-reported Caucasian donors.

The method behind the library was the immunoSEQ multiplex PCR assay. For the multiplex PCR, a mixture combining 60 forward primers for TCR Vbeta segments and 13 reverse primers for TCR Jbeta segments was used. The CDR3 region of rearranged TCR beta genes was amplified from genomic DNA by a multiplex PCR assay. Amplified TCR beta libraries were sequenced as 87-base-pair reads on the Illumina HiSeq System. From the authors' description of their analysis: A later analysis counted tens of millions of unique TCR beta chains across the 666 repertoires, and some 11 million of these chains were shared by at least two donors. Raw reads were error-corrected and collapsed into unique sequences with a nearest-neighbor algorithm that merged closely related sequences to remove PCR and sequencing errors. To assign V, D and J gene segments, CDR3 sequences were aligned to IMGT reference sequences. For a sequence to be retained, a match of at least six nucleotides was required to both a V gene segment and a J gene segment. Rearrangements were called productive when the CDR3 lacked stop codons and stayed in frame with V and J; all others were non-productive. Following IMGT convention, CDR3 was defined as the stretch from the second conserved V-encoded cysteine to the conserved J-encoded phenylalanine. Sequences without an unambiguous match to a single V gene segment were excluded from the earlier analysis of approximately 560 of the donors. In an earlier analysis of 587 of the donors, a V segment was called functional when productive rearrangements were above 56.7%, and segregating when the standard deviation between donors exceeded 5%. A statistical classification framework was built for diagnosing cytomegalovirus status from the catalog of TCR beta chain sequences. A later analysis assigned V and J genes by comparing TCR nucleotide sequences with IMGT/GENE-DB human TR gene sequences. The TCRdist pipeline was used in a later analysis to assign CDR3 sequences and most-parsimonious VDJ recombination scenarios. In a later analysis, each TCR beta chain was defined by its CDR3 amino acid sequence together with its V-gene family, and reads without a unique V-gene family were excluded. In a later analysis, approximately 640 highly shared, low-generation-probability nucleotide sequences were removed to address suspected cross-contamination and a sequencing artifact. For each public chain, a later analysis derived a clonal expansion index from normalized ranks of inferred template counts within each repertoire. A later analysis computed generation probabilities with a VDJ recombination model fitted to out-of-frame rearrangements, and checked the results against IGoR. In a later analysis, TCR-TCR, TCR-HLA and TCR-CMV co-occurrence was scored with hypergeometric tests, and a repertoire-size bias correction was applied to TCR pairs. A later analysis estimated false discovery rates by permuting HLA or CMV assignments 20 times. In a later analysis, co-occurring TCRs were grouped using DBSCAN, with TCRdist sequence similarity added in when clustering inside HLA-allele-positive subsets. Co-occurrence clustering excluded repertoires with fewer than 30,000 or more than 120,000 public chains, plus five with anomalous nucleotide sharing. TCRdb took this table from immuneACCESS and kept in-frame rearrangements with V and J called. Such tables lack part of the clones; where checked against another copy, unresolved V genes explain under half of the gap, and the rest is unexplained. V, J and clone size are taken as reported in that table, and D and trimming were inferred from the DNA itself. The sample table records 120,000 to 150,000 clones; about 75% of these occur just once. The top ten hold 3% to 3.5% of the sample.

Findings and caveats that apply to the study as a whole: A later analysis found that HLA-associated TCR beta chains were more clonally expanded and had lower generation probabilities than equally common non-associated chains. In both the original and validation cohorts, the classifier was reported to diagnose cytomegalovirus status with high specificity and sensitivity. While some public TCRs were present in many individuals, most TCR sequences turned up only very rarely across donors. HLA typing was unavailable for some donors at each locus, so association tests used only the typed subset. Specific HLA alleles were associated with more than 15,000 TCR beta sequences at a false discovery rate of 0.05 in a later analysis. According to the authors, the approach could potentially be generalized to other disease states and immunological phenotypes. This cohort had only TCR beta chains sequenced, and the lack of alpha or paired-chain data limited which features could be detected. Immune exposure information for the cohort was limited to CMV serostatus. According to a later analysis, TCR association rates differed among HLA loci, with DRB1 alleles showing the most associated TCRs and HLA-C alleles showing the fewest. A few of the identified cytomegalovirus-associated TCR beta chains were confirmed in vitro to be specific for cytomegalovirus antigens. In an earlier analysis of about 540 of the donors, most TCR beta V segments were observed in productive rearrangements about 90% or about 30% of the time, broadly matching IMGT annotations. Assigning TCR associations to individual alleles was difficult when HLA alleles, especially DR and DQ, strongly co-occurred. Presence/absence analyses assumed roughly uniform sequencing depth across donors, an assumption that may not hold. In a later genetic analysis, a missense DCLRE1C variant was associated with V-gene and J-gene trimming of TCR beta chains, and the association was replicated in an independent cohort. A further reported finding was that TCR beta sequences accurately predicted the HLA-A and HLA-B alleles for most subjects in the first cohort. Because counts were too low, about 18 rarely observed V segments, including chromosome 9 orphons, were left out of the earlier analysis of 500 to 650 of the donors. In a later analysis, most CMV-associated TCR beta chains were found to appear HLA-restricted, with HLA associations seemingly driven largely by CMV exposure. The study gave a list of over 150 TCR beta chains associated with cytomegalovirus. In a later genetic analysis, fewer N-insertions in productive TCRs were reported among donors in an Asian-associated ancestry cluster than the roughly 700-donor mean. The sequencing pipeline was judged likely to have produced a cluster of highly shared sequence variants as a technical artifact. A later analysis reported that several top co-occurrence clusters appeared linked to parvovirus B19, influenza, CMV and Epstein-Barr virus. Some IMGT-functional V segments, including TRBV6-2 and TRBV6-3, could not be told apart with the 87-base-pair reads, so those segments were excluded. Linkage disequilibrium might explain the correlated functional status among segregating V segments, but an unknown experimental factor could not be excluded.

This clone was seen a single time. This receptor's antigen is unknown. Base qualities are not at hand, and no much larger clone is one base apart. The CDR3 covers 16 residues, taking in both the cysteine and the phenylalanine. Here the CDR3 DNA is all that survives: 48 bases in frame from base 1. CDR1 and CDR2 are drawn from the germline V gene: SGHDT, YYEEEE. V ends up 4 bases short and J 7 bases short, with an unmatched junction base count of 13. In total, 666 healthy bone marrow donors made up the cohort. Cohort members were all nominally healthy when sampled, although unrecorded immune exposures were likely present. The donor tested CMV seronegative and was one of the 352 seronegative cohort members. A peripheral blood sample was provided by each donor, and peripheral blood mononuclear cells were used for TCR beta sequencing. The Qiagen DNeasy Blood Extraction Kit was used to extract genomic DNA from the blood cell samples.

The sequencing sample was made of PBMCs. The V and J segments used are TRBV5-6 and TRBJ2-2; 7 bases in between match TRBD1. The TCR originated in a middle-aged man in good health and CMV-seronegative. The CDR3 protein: CASSINRGMVNGELFF. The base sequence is TGTGCCAGCAGCATAAACAGGGGTATGGTTAACGGGGAGCTGTTTTTT.